This T cell receptor (beta chain) was retrieved from a study of metastatic and nonmetastatic thyroid tumors. General study findings and limits: Reportedly, malignant thyroid tumors had significantly higher TCR beta diversity than benign nodules, in blood and tumor.

A few counts support this clone. Its antigen is not known. As originally analysed: A classifier of distant metastasis in papillary thyroid cancer was built from CDR3 differences (across clinicopathological groups). TCRdb re-called the PCR reads with MiXCR. The V and J calls follow TCRdb's processing rather than the paper's. The sample yields around 28,000 clones, 15% to 20% seen once. Nobody among the patients had been given any treatment before thyroid surgery. Germline lookup yields CDR1 MNHNS and CDR2 SASEGT. The CDR3 is 14 amino acids. Trimming took 8 bases from V and 9 from J; bases not matched to a gene: 10.

The source material was blood. The chain uses TRBV6-1 and TRBJ2-1; TRBD1 aligns across 10 bases. This TCR was sampled from a female donor with papillary thyroid cancer or a benign thyroid nodule (not recorded which). Some clones in this sample may be carry-over from other donors' samples. The CDR3 here is CASDRGREWGEQFF. The CDR3, as DNA: TGTGCCAGCGACAGGGGGCGGGAGTGGGGTGAGCAGTTCTTC.